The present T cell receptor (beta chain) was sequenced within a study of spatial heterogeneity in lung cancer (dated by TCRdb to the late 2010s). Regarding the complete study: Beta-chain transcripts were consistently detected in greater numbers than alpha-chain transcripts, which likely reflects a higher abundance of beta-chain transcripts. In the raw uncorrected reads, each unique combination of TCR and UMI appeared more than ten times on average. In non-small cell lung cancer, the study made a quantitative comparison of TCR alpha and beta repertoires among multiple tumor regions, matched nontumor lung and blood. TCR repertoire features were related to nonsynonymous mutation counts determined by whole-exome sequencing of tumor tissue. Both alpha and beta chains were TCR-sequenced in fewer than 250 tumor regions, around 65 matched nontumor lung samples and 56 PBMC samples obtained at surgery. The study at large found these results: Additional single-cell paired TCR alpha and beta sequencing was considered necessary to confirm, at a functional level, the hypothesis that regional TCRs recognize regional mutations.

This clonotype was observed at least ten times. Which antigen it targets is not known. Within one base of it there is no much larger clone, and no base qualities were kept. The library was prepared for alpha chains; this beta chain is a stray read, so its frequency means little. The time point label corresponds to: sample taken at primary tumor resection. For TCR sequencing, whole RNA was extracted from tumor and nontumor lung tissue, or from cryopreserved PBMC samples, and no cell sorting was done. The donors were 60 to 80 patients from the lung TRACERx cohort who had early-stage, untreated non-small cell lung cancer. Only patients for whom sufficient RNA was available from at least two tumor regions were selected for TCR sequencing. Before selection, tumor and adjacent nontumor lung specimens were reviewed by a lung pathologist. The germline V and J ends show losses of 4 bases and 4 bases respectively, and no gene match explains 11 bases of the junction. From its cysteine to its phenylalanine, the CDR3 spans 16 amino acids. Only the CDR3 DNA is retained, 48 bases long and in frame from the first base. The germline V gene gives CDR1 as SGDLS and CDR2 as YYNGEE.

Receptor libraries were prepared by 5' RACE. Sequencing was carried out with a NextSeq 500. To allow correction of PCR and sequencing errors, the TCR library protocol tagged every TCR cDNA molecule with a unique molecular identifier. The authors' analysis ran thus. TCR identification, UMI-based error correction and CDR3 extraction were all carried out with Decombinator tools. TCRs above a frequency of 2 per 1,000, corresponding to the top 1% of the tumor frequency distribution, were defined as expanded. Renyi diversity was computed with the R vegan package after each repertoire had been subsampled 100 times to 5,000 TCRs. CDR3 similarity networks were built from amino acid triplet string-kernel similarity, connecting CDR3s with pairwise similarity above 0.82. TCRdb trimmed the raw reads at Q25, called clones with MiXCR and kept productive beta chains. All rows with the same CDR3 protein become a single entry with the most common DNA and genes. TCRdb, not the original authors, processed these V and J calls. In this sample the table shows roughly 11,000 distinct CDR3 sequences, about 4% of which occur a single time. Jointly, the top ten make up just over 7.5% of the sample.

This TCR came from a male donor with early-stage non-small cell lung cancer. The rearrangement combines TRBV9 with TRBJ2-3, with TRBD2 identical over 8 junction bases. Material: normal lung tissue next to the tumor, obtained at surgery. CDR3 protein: CASSPRGGGEADTQYF. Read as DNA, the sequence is TGTGCCAGCAGCCCCCGGGGGGGGGGCGAGGCAGATACGCAGTATTTT.